This note documents a single T cell receptor beta chain sequence. This entry is derived from a study of blood T cell repertoires in COVID-19. For the study at large: T cells, B-cell-depleted T cells, or PBMCs provided the cDNA or gDNA that served as material.

In the original analysis: Amplifying reference gene primers gave estimates of nucleated cell counts. Here immunoSEQ multiplex PCR was the method, and the copy in TCRdb shows in-frame clones only, minus some. That table supplies the V and J calls and clone size; D and trimming were determined from the DNA. The table records roughly 230,000 clones, around four fifths of them present only once. The length of the CDR3 is 16 residues. V was trimmed by 3 bases and J by 4 bases, leaving 13 bases between them. Germline V gene lookup returns CDR1 LGHDT and CDR2 YNNKEL (reference sequence). The sequence derives from a woman aged 55 to 70 with active or convalescent COVID-19. Sequencing was done on a sample of peripheral blood. The V gene is TRBV3-1 (or the pseudogene TRBV3-2), the J gene TRBJ1-6, with a weak D call TRBD1 (6 bases). The CDR3 is CASSQTRTVYNSPLHF. The CDR3 DNA reads as TGTGCCAGCAGCCAGACTCGGACAGTTTATAATTCACCCCTCCACTTT.